What follows are 14 T cell receptor beta chains derived from one specimen sequenced in a study of OX40 agonist ivuxolimab in advanced cancers. Sequenced by immunoSEQ multiplex PCR; TCRdb stores in-frame clones only, minus some. The sample records around 99,000 clones, approximately 89% being singletons. Sequences were derived from CD4+ or CD8+ T cells sorted from blood, sampled in a trial of the OX40 agonist ivuxolimab. All receptors come from an adult with an advanced solid tumor such as melanoma, head and neck, liver or kidney cancer.

The table lists this clone with a count of one. The rearrangement joins TRBV10-3 to TRBJ2-2; 9 bases agree with TRBD1. Germline lookup yields CDR1 ENHRY and CDR2 SYGVKD. CDR3 size: 15 residues. J gave up 4 bases and V 4 bases, and 4 bases lay outside the gene matches. The CDR3 loop reads CAISGGQGVTGELFF. The CDR3 coding sequence is TGTGCCATCAGTGGGGGACAGGGAGTCACCGGGGAGCTGTTTTTT.

The J gene is TRBJ1-4, the V gene TRBV28; D unresolved. This CDR3 region has 13 residues. The germline V gene encodes CDR1 MDHEN and CDR2 SYDVKM. With 5 bases removed from V and 7 bases from J, the gap between germline ends came to 11 bases. The CDR3 spells CASSDPLFEKLFF. CDR3 nucleotides: TGTGCCAGCAGTGACCCTCTCTTTGAAAAACTGTTTTTT.

The V and J genes are TRBV5-8 and TRBJ2-7; maybe TRBD1 (5 bases). This CDR3 contains 13 residues. Per germline, CDR1 SGHTS and CDR2 YDEGEE. The germline V and J ends were trimmed by 0 bases and 2 bases, with 6 bases remaining between them. The CDR3 region has the DNA TGTGCCAGCAGCTTGGCAGGGACCTACGAGCAGTACTTC. Its protein is CASSLAGTYEQYF.

V is TRBV5-8 and J is TRBJ1-4; unclear D gene. Deletions cut 2 bases from V and 5 bases from J, with 7 bases between. This CDR3 has 13 amino acids. The germline V gene has CDR1 SGHTS and CDR2 YDEGEE. The CDR3 loop is CASSFGFNEKLFF. For the CDR3, the DNA is TGTGCCAGCAGCTTCGGGTTCAATGAAAAACTGTTTTTT.

This chain links TRBV11-2 with TRBJ2-1, with 10 bases aligning to TRBD2. The junction had 2 bases not matched to a gene; V was cut back by 1 base and J by 2 bases. CDR3 size: 16 residues. The germline V gene has CDR1 SGHAT and CDR2 FQNNGV. The CDR3 protein is CASSLVAGGPYNEQFF. The CDR3 bases are TGTGCCAGCAGCTTAGTAGCGGGAGGCCCCTACAATGAGCAGTTCTTC.

The chain combines TRBV7-2 with TRBJ1-4; D uncertain. Trimming removed 5 bases at V and 0 bases at J, with 10 bases between. The CDR3 is 15 residues long. Germline CDR1 SGHTA, CDR2 FQGNSA. The CDR3 protein is CASSTTHATNEKLFF. CDR3 nucleotide sequence: TGTGCCAGCAGCACAACACATGCAACTAATGAAAAACTGTTTTTT.

The chain couples TRBV7-9 to TRBJ2-5; possibly TRBD1 for D (6 bases). There are 14 residues in the CDR3. V was trimmed by 5 bases and J by 2 bases, leaving 12 bases between them. Germline assignment: CDR1 SEHNR and CDR2 FQNEAQ (reference sequence). The CDR3 sequence is CASSRYRDQETQYF. The CDR3 bases are TGTGCCAGCAGCCGATACAGGGATCAAGAGACCCAGTACTTC.

CDR3 sequence (DNA): TGTGCCAGCAGTGACCTAAGGGGGGTCGGCGGGGAGCTGTTTTTT. This encodes CASSDLRGVGGELFF. The chain has TRBV25-1 and TRBJ2-2, with D possibly called TRBD1 or TRBD2 (6 bases each). The CDR3 is 15 residues long. Trimming shortened V by 3 bases and J by 7 bases, and 15 bases separated the two germline ends. Germline CDR1 and CDR2: MGHDK and SYGVNS.

V usage is TRBV28 and J usage is TRBJ2-5, with a tentative D call TRBD1 (6 bases). Near its end, the DNA agrees better with TRBJ2-7, so the J call may be wrong. The CDR3 is made up of 14 amino acids. The V gene's germline CDR1 is MDHEN and CDR2 SYDVKM. Here the CDR3 DNA reads TGTGCCAGCAGAGCCACAGGGCCCCCCTACGAGCAGTACTTC. Amino acids: CASRATGPPYEQYF.

This clone has just a few counts. The V gene is TRBV19, the J gene TRBJ2-7, with D possibly TRBD2 on 5 matching bases. Trimming cost V 1 base and J 4 bases, with 14 bases left between them. Germline-derived CDR1 and CDR2 are LNHDA and SQIVND (reference sequence). The CDR3 totals 15 residues. This chain's CDR3 is CASSIGDTGNYEQYF. CDR3 DNA: TGTGCCAGTAGTATAGGAGACACGGGGAATTACGAGCAGTACTTC.

The V call is TRBV19, the J call TRBJ1-4; D not certain. The CDR3 extends over 15 amino acids. The germline V gene has CDR1 LNHDA and CDR2 SQIVND (reference sequence). V lost 6 bases and J 6 bases, leaving 17 bases between the germline ends. Here the CDR3 reads CASSPLSSWDEKLFF. The CDR3 DNA reads TGTGCCAGTAGCCCTTTGAGCTCGTGGGATGAAAAACTGTTTTTT.

The V gene is TRBV19, the J gene TRBJ2-1; TRBD2 agrees at 10 bases. The germline V gene has CDR1 LNHDA and CDR2 SQIVND (reference sequence). The CDR3 sequence is 14 residues long. With V trimmed by 9 bases and J by 4 bases, 6 bases remained unmatched. Here the CDR3 DNA reads TGTGCCAGCGGAGTTAGCGGGGGGTACAATGAGCAGTTCTTC. Its translation: CASGVSGGYNEQFF.

This clone was seen more than once but under ten times. The chain joins TRBV15 to TRBJ2-7; TRBD2 matches 15 bases. The CDR3 runs to 19 residues. Germline CDR1 LNHNV, CDR2 YYDKDF (reference sequence). Unmatched junction bases numbered 11, after V lost 3 bases and J lost 2 bases. The CDR3 region is CATSSSGTSGRSPAYEQYF. CDR3 coding DNA: TGTGCCACCAGCAGCTCCGGGACTAGCGGGAGGTCTCCGGCCTACGAGCAGTACTTC.

The V gene is TRBV7-2, the J gene TRBJ1-5; 7 nucleotides match TRBD1. V lost 4 bases, J lost 4 bases, and 1 base stayed unmatched. This CDR3 comprises 13 residues. Germline V CDR1 and CDR2: SGHTA, FQGNSA. The CDR3 here is CASSSQGNQPQHF. CDR3 bases: TGTGCCAGCAGCTCACAGGGGAATCAGCCCCAGCATTTT.